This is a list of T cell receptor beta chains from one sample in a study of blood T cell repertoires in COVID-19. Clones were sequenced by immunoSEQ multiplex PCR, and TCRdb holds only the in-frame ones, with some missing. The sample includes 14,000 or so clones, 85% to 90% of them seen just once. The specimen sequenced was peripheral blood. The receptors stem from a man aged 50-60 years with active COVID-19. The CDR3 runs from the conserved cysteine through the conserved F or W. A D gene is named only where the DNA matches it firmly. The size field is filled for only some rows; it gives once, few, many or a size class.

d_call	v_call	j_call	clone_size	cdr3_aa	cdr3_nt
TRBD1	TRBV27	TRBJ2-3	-	CASSVGQVDTDTQYF	TGTGCCAGCAGTGTGGGACAGGTCGACACAGATACGCAGTATTTT
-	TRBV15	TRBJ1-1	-	CATSNQGGEAFF	TGTGCCACCAGCAACCAAGGAGGTGAAGCTTTCTTT
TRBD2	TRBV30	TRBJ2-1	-	CAWNSGRAGNEQFF	TGTGCCTGGAACAGCGGGAGGGCCGGCAATGAGCAGTTCTTC
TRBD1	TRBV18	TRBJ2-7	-	CASSQDRVPFYF	TGTGCCAGCTCCCAGGACAGGGTCCCCTTTTACTTC
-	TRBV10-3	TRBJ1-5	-	CAISDREVGSNQPQHF	TGTGCCATCAGTGACAGGGAGGTTGGAAGCAATCAGCCCCAGCATTTT
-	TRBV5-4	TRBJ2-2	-	CASRHRGGTGELFF	TGTGCCAGCAGACATCGAGGGGGCACCGGGGAGCTGTTTTTT
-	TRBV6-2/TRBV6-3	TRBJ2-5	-	CASSYSLGETQYF	TGTGCCAGCAGTTACAGTCTAGGAGAGACCCAGTACTTC
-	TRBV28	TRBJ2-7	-	CASSPLQDYFHEQYF	TGTGCCAGCAGTCCGCTCCAGGACTATTTCCACGAGCAGTACTTC
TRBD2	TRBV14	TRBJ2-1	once	CASSRPGLAGVNEQFF	TGTGCCAGCAGCCGACCGGGACTAGCGGGAGTCAATGAGCAGTTCTTC
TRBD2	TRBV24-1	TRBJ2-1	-	CATGGVSSGSYNEQFF	TGTGCCACCGGGGGGGTCTCTAGCGGGAGTTACAATGAGCAGTTCTTC
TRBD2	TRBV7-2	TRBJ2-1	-	CASSPPGLAGVNGVFF	TGTGCCAGCAGCCCTCCGGGACTAGCGGGAGTCAATGGGGTGTTCTTC
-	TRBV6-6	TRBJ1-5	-	CASSYMEFNQPQHF	TGTGCCAGCAGTTACATGGAGTTCAATCAGCCCCAGCATTTT
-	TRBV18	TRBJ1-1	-	CASSPLQGSNTEAFF	TGTGCCAGCTCACCTCTACAGGGAAGTAATACTGAAGCTTTCTTT
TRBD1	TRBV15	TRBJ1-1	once	CATSRATGGAFF	TGTGCCACCAGTAGAGCGACAGGGGGAGCTTTCTTT
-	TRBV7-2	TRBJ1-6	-	CASSLGQGGSESPLHF	TGTGCCAGCAGCTTAGGCCAGGGAGGTTCAGAATCACCCCTCCACTTT
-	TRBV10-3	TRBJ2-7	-	CAISAASGEQYF	TGTGCCATCAGCGCGGCCAGTGGGGAGCAGTACTTC
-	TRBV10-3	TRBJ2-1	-	CAISESAVLSYNEQFF	TGTGCCATCAGTGAGTCGGCGGTCCTCTCCTACAATGAGCAGTTCTTC
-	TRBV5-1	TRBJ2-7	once	CASSLRGISYEQYF	TGCGCCAGCAGCCTGAGGGGGATCTCCTACGAGCAGTACTTC
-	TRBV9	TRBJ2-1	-	CASSVEGGMNNEQFF	TGTGCCAGCAGCGTAGAGGGCGGGATGAACAATGAGCAGTTCTTC
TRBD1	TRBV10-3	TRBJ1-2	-	CAIRAGGNYGYTF	TGTGCCATCAGGGCAGGGGGCAACTATGGCTACACCTTC
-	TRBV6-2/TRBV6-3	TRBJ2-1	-	CASSRPPAEYYNEQFF	TGTGCCAGCAGTAGGCCCCCTGCGGAATACTACAATGAGCAGTTCTTC
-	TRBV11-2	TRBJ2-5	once	CASSAYGGVETQYF	TGTGCCAGCAGCGCGTACGGGGGTGTCGAGACCCAGTACTTC
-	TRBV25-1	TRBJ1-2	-	CASSEGQYGYTF	TGTGCCAGCAGTGAAGGGCAGTATGGCTACACCTTC
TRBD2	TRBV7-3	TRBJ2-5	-	CASSLFPRGGRGETQYF	TGTGCCAGCAGCTTATTCCCCCGGGGGGGCCGAGGGGAGACCCAGTACTTC
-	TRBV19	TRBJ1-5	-	CASSNYKGQPQHF	TGTGCCAGTAGTAACTACAAGGGGCAGCCCCAGCATTTT
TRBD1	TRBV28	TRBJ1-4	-	CASSDILGQGVEKLFF	TGTGCCAGCAGTGATATCCTAGGACAGGGGGTTGAAAAACTGTTTTTT
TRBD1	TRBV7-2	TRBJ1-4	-	CASSLARGRTNEKLFF	TGTGCCAGCAGCTTAGCCAGGGGGCGGACTAATGAAAAACTGTTTTTT
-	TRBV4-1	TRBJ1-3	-	CASSLQQASGNTIYF	TGCGCCAGCAGCCTTCAACAGGCCTCTGGAAACACCATATATTTT
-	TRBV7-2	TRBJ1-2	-	CASSLGAARYGYTF	TGTGCCAGCAGCTTGGGGGCGGCTAGATATGGCTACACCTTC
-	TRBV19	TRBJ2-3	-	CASSITDWRIPDTQYF	TGTGCCAGTAGTATTACGGACTGGAGGATCCCAGATACGCAGTATTTT
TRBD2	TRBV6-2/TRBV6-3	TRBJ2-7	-	CASSLGGRAYEQYF	TGTGCCAGCAGCCTGGGCGGGAGGGCCTACGAGCAGTACTTC
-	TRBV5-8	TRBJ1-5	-	CASSTDGASNQPQHF	TGTGCCAGCAGCACGGATGGGGCAAGCAATCAGCCCCAGCATTTT
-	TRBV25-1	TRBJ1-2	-	CASSLAGQGRYTF	TGTGCCAGCAGTCTCGCTGGGCAGGGTCGCTACACCTTC
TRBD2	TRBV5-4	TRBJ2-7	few	CASSMPGLAGEVQQYF	TGTGCCAGCAGCATGCCCGGACTAGCGGGAGAAGTTCAGCAGTACTTC
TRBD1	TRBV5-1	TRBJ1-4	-	CASSLGQGNEKLFF	TGCGCCAGCAGCTTGGGACAGGGTAATGAAAAACTGTTTTTT
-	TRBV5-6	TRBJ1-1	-	CASSLTGNTEAFF	TGTGCCAGCAGCTTGACTGGGAACACTGAAGCTTTCTTT
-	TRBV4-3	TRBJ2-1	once	CASSQGQLNNNEQFF	TGCGCCAGCAGCCAAGGACAGTTGAATAACAATGAGCAGTTCTTC
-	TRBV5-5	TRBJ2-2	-	CASSRGFLGYTGELFF	TGTGCCAGCAGCCGCGGGTTCCTCGGCTACACCGGGGAGCTGTTTTTT
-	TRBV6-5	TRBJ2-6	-	CASSLISGANVLTF	TGTGCCAGCAGTCTTATTTCTGGGGCCAACGTCCTGACTTTC
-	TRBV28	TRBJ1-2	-	CASSYDRYYGYTF	TGTGCCAGCAGTTATGACAGATACTATGGCTACACCTTC
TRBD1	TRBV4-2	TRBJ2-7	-	CASSQDRQGDEQYF	TGTGCCAGCAGCCAAGATCGACAGGGGGACGAGCAGTACTTC
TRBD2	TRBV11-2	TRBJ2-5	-	CASSLPPASGGQETQYF	TGTGCCAGCAGCTTACCCCCGGCTAGCGGGGGCCAAGAGACCCAGTACTTC
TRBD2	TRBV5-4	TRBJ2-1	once	CASSLGTSSYNEQFF	TGTGCCAGCAGCTTGGGGACTAGCAGCTACAATGAGCAGTTCTTC
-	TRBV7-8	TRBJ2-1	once	CASSLDGDSLSYNEQFF	TGTGCCAGCAGCTTAGATGGGGACTCGCTCTCCTACAATGAGCAGTTCTTC
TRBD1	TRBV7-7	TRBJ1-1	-	CASSSFNRDREVWNTEAFF	TGTGCTAGCAGCTCCTTCAACCGGGACAGGGAGGTATGGAACACTGAAGCTTTCTTT
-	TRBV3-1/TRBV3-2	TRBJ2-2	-	CASSQGGMVNTGELFF	TGTGCCAGCAGCCAGGGGGGTATGGTGAACACCGGGGAGCTGTTTTTT
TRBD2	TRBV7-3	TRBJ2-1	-	CASSLNGGSTHNEQFF	TGTGCCAGCAGCTTAAACGGCGGGAGTACCCACAATGAGCAGTTCTTC
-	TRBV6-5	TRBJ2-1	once	CASSYFPGQGEQFF	TGTGCCAGCAGTTACTTTCCAGGGCAAGGTGAGCAGTTCTTC
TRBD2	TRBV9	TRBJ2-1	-	CASSPHLAGDTHNEQFF	TGTGCCAGCAGCCCCCACTTAGCGGGAGATACGCACAATGAGCAGTTCTTC
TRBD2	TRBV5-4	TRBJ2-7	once	CASSSRLAGAEYF	TGTGCCAGCAGCTCCCGTCTGGCGGGAGCTGAGTACTTC
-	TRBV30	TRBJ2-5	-	CAWSAGGLETQYF	TGTGCCTGGAGTGCCGGGGGACTAGAGACCCAGTACTTC
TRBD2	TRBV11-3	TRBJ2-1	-	CASSGLAGSGLQGNEQFF	TGTGCCAGCAGCGGACTAGCGGGATCGGGGCTTCAGGGGAATGAGCAGTTCTTC